This entry concerns a single T cell receptor beta chain. V dropped 6 bases and J dropped 5 bases, with 16 bases sitting between them. The CDR3 covers 15 residues. CD8+ and CD4+ T cells circulating in blood were sequenced for TCR beta. Matching for age and sex applied to the controls, who were healthy donors. FACS was used to enrich TEMRA cells, whereas the CD8+ and CD4+ T cells were obtained by negative isolation. The data originate from a study of CD8 T cells in Susac syndrome. RNA was extracted with the RNeasy kit, and a quantity of roughly 0.5 to 1 ug was reverse transcribed using random hexamers. An immunoSEQ multiplex PCR amplified TCR beta CDR3 over 54 Vbeta and 13 Jbeta. TCRdb fed the immunoSEQ multiplex PCR reads into MiXCR, producing one record per CDR3 protein. The sample records about 200,000 distinct CDR3 sequences, around 93% being singletons.

The sample was CD4+ T cells from PBMCs. The sequence was obtained from a human donor in good health. V gene TRBV23-1 combines with J gene TRBJ1-4; D not resolved. TRBV23-1 is an open reading frame, and its role is uncertain. Written as DNA, the CDR3 is TGCGCCAGCAGCGTGGCAGCGGAGATGAATGAAAAACTGTTTTTT. Its protein product is CASSVAAEMNEKLFF.